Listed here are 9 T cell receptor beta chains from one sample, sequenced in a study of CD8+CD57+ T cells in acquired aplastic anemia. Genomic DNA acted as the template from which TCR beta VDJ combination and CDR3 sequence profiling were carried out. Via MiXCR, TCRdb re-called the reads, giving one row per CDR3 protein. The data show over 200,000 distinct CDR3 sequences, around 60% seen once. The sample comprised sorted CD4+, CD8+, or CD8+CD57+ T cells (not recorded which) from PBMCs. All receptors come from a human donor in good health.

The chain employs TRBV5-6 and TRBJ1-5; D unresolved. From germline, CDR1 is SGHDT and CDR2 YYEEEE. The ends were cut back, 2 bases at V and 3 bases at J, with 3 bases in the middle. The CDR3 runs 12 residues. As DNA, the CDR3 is TGTGCCAGCAGCTTTCTCAATCAGCCCCAGCATTTT. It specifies CASSFLNQPQHF.

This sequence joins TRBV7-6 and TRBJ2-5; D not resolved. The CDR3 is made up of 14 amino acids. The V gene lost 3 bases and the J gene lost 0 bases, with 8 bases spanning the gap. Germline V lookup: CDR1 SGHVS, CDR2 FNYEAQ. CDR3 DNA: TGTGCCAGCAGCTTCCGGCAGAACCAAGAGACCCAGTACTTC. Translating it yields CASSFRQNQETQYF.

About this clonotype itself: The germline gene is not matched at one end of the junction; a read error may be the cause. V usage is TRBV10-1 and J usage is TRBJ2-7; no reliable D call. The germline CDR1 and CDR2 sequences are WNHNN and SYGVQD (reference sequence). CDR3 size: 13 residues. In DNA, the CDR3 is TGCGCCAGCAGCCCTGGGAATTCCTACGAGCGGTACTTC. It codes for CASSPGNSYERYF.

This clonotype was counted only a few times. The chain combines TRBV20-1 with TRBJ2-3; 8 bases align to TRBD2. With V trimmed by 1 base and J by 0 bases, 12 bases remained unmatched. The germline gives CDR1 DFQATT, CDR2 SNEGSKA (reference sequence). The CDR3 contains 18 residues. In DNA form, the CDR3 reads TGCAGTGCTAGAGCACCTTTTGCGGCTAGCGGGAGCACAGATACGCAGTATTTT. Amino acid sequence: CSARAPFAASGSTDTQYF.

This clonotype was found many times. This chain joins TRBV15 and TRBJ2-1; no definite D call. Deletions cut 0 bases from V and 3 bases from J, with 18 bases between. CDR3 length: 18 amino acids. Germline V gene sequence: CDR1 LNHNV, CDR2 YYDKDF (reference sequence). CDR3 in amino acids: CATSRDPPRVLNYNEQFF. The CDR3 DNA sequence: TGTGCCACCAGCAGAGATCCCCCACGAGTCTTGAACTACAATGAGCAGTTCTTC.

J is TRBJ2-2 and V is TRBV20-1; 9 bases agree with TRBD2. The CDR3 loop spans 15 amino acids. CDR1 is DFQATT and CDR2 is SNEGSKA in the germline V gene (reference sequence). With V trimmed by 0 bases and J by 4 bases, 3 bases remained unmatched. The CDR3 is CSARDNSGSTGELFF. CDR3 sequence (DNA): TGCAGTGCTAGAGATAATAGCGGGAGCACCGGGGAGCTGTTTTTT.

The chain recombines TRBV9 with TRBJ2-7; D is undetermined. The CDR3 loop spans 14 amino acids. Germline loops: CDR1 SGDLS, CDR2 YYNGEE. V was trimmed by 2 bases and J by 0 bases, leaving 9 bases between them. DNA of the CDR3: TGTGCCAGCAGCGTTGACGGAGTCTCCTACGAGCAGTACTTC. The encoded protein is CASSVDGVSYEQYF.

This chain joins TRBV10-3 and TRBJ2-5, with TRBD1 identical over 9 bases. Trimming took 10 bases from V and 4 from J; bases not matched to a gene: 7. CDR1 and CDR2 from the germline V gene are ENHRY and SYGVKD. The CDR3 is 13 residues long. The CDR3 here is CATGTGRGETQYF. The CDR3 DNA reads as TGTGCCACCGGGACAGGGAGGGGAGAGACCCAGTACTTC.

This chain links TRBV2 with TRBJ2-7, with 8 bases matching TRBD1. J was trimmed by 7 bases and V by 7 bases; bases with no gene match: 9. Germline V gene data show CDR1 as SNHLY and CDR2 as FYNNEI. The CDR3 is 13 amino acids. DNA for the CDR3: TGTGCCAGCAATGGACAGGGTGTGGGGGAGCAGTACTTC. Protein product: CASNGQGVGEQYF.